This T cell receptor beta chain was profiled in a study of Ad26.COV2.S vaccination and SARS-CoV-2 variants. Treatment noted: around 19 received Ad26.COV2.S at low or high dose, single or two shots; roughly five received placebo; per-sample allocation not given. Samples analyzed were those drawn on day 63 after the first vaccine or placebo injection. Produced via immunoSEQ multiplex PCR; TCRdb's table is partial and in-frame only. The sample yields hundreds of thousands of clones, roughly 84% seen once. The starting material was peripheral blood, obtained in a trial of Ad26.COV2.S vaccine versus placebo. The TCR was taken from a person between 18 and 65 years old who received the Ad26.COV2.S COVID-19 vaccine or a placebo.

Written as DNA, the CDR3 is TGTGCCAGCAGTGAACCCGATGCTGAACAGGGTCCTCCCTATGGCTACACCTTC. Amino acids: CASSEPDAEQGPPYGYTF. The chain has TRBV2 and TRBJ1-2; D might be TRBD1 (6 bases). The CDR3 loop spans 18 amino acids. Germline lookup yields CDR1 SNHLY and CDR2 FYNNEI. Trimming cost V 2 bases and J 4 bases, with 23 bases left between them.